This TCR beta chain comes out of a study of cytotoxic CD8 clonotypes in ibrutinib-treated CLL. Study in general: Response samples were obtained once patients had received a median 12 months of treatment, range 6 to 36. The study, taken as a whole, reports: Exceeding age-matched healthy donors, baseline clonality also tracked the counts of circulating CD8+ T cells.

As for this clone: Antigen unknown.

V shed 3 bases and J shed 3 bases, with 9 bases lying between them. The CDR3 consists of 14 residues. The V gene's germline CDR1 is SGHKS and CDR2 YYEKEE (reference sequence). Libraries were prepared by immunoSEQ multiplex PCR; TCRdb keeps only in-frame clonotypes and omits some of them. The sample includes fewer than 400,000 clones, about 64% of them seen just once. The receptor was isolated from a human donor with chronic lymphocytic leukemia. The chain recombines TRBV5-5 with TRBJ1-4, with D maybe TRBD1 (5 bases). The specimen was PBMCs, collected after 36 months of ibrutinib treatment. The CDR3 DNA reads TGTGCCAGCAGCTGGGGGGGTTCTAATGAAAAACTGTTTTTT. As protein: CASSWGGSNEKLFF.